A selection of T cell receptor beta chains follows, all from one sample in a study of blood T cell repertoires in COVID-19. Repertoires were generated with immunoSEQ multiplex PCR, while TCRdb's copy carries only in-frame clones and drops some. This table has fewer than 200,000 clones, 85% appearing once. Sequencing input: peripheral blood. The origin of the receptors is a human donor with acute or convalescent COVID-19. The donor label of this sample is uncertain. CDR3s include the opening cysteine and the closing phenylalanine or tryptophan. A D gene is named only where the DNA matches it firmly. Size tells how often a clone was seen (once, few, many) or the class of an expanded clone, and some rows leave it out.

abundance	v_gene	d_gene	j_gene	CDR3aa	CDR3nt
NA	TRBV6-5	TRBD1	TRBJ2-5	CASGWDSQETQYF	TGTGCCAGCGGCTGGGACAGCCAAGAGACCCAGTACTTC
NA	TRBV7-2	NA	TRBJ2-1	CASSTPTPTHEQFF	TGTGCCAGCAGCACCCCTACCCCAACTCATGAGCAGTTCTTC
NA	TRBV5-1	NA	TRBJ2-2	CASSFNGELFF	TGCGCCAGCAGCTTCAACGGGGAGCTGTTTTTT
few	TRBV4-1	NA	TRBJ1-6	CASSQDRRGMGSPLHF	TGCGCCAGCAGCCAAGATCGTCGGGGGATGGGTTCACCCCTCCACTTT
once	TRBV7-6	NA	TRBJ1-4	CASSPGGRDEKLFF	TGTGCCAGCAGCCCGGGGGGACGAGATGAAAAACTGTTTTTT
NA	TRBV18	NA	TRBJ1-4	CASSPATKGTEKLFF	TGTGCCAGCTCACCAGCGACTAAGGGGACAGAAAAACTGTTTTTT
NA	TRBV27	NA	TRBJ2-7	CASSFLGSYEQYF	TGTGCCAGCAGTTTTCTCGGTTCCTACGAGCAGTACTTC
NA	TRBV6-2/TRBV6-3	NA	TRBJ1-2	CASSYFDTTNYGYTF	TGTGCCAGCAGTTACTTCGATACAACTAACTATGGCTACACCTTC
few	TRBV28	TRBD1	TRBJ1-2	CASSSTGTGPRGYTF	TGTGCCAGCAGTTCAACGGGGACAGGCCCGAGAGGCTACACCTTC
once	TRBV5-6	TRBD2	TRBJ2-1	CASSFQTWTSGRYNEQFF	TGTGCCAGCAGCTTTCAAACCTGGACTAGCGGGCGTTACAATGAGCAGTTCTTC
NA	TRBV3-1/TRBV3-2	NA	TRBJ2-1	CASSQEGRGEFF	TGTGCCAGCAGCCAAGAGGGCAGGGGCGAGTTCTTC
NA	TRBV7-7	TRBD1	TRBJ2-1	CASSLDPEGQGSYNEQFF	TGTGCCAGCAGCTTAGATCCGGAAGGACAGGGTTCCTACAATGAGCAGTTCTTC
NA	TRBV9	TRBD2	TRBJ2-3	CASSVAASGGRTDTQYF	TGTGCCAGCAGCGTAGCGGCGAGCGGGGGGCGCACAGATACGCAGTATTTT
NA	TRBV6-5	TRBD1	TRBJ2-4	CASRDRGDIQYF	TGTGCCAGCAGGGACAGGGGTGACATTCAGTACTTC
NA	TRBV7-2	NA	TRBJ2-3	CASSSDRPDTQYF	TGTGCCAGCAGCTCGGACAGACCAGATACGCAGTATTTT
NA	TRBV30	TRBD1	TRBJ2-5	CAWSADRGTQYF	TGTGCCTGGAGTGCGGACAGGGGGACCCAGTACTTC
NA	TRBV6-5	TRBD1	TRBJ1-6	CASSSYGQGNSPLHF	TGTGCCAGCAGTTCTTACGGACAGGGCAATTCACCCCTCCACTTT